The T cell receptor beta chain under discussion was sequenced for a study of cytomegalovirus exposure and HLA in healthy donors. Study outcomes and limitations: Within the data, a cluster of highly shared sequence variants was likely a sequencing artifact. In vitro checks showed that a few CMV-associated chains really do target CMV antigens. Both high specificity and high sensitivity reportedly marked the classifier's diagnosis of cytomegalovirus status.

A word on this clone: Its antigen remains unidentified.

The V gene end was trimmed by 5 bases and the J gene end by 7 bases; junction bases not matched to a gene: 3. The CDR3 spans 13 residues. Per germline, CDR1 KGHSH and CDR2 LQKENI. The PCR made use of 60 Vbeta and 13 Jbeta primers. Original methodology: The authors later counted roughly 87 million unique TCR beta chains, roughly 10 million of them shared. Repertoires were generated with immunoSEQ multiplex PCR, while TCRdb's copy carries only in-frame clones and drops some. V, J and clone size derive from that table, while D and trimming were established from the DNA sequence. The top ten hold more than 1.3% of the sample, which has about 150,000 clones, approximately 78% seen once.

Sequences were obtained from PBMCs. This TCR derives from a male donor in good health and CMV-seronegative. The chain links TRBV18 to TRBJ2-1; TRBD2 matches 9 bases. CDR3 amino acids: CASSAGGPNEQFF. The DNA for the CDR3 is TGTGCCAGCTCAGCGGGGGGGCCTAATGAGCAGTTCTTC.